These 27 T cell receptor beta chains were sequenced from one sample in a study of T cell responses to AZD1222 COVID-19 vaccine. Profiling relied on immunoSEQ multiplex PCR, and the TCRdb table lists in-frame clones only, not all of them. In the table there are about 140,000 clones, approximately 91% of which are singletons. The source material was peripheral blood, sampled 28 days after the second dose of the MenACWY control vaccine. These receptors all come from an adult who received the MenACWY meningococcal vaccine as a control.

The genes are TRBV19 and TRBJ2-3, with 8 bases aligning to TRBD2. The germline gives CDR1 LNHDA, CDR2 SQIVND (reference sequence). V was clipped by 3 bases and J by 2 bases; unmatched bases: 4. There are 15 residues in the CDR3. CDR3 region: CASSMAGGSTDTQYF. As DNA, the CDR3 is TGTGCCAGTAGTATGGCGGGGGGTTCCACAGATACGCAGTATTTT. Together with reference TRBV19 and TRBJ2-3, the CDR3 gives the full variable domain: DGGITQSPKYLFRKEGQNVTLSCEQNLNHDAMYWYRQDPGQGLRLIYYSQIVNDFQKGDIAEGYSVSREKKESFPLTVTSAQKNPTAFYLCASSMAGGSTDTQYFGPGTRLTVL.

This rearrangement joins TRBV9 to TRBJ2-1; D remains ambiguous. The CDR3 loop spans 13 amino acids. Germline V gene data show CDR1 as SGDLS and CDR2 as YYNGEE. Deletions cut 3 bases from V and 6 bases from J, with 10 bases between. As DNA, the CDR3 is TGTGCCAGCAGCGAGCGCCAGACCAATGAGCAGTTCTTC. This encodes CASSERQTNEQFF. Supplemented by reference TRBV9 and TRBJ2-1, the full variable domain reads DSGVTQTPKHLITATGQRVTLRCSPRSGDLSVYWYQQSLDQGLQFLIQYYNGEERAKGNILERFSAQQFPDLHSELNLSSLELGDSALYFCASSERQTNEQFFGPGTRLTVL.

V is TRBV9 and J is TRBJ1-6, with D uncertain. CDR1 and CDR2 (germline): SGDLS, YYNGEE. CDR3 length: 16 residues. Trimming pared 2 bases from V and 6 bases from J, leaving 15 bases between. The CDR3 DNA sequence: TGTGCCAGCAGCGTGTCCGGCCGCTGGGGTAATTCACCCCTCCACTTT. As protein: CASSVSGRWGNSPLHF.

The V call is TRBV28, the J call TRBJ1-2; 7 bases map to TRBD1. The germline CDR1 and CDR2 sequences are MDHEN and SYDVKM. The V gene end was trimmed by 2 bases and the J gene end by 5 bases; junction bases not matched to a gene: 5. The CDR3 is made up of 14 amino acids. Written as DNA, the CDR3 is TGTGCCAGCAGTTTAGTGGGACAGTATTATGGCTACACCTTC. Translating gives CASSLVGQYYGYTF.

The DNA of the CDR3 is TGTGCCAGTAGTATAGTGGGAGGGGGTGATGGCACAGATACGCAGTATTTT. This translates into CASSIVGGGDGTDTQYF. The chain couples TRBV19 to TRBJ2-3, with a tentative D call TRBD2 (7 bases). Trimming took 1 base from V and 1 from J, leaving 15 bases between them. Germline V lookup: CDR1 LNHDA, CDR2 SQIVND (reference sequence). This CDR3 comprises 17 residues.

CDR3 sequence: CSMVAGRTEAFF. The CDR3 DNA sequence: TGCAGCATGGTGGCGGGGCGCACTGAAGCTTTCTTT. The rearrangement uses TRBV29-1 and TRBJ1-1; perhaps TRBD1 as D (5 bases). Germline V gene sequence: CDR1 SQVTM, CDR2 ANQGSEA. V lost 8 bases, J lost 4 bases, and 14 bases lay in between. CDR3 size: 12 residues.

This clone has more than one count but fewer than ten. The genes are TRBV6-2 or TRBV6-3 and TRBJ1-2; no clear D gene. The CDR3 loop spans 14 amino acids. Germline assignment: CDR1 MNHEY and CDR2 SVGEGT. Between the trimmed V and J ends, which lost 4 bases and 4 bases, there was a span of 13 bases. This chain's CDR3 is CASSLIGQIYGYTF. CDR3 coding DNA: TGTGCCAGCAGTTTGATAGGGCAGATCTATGGCTACACCTTC.

The chain carries TRBV19 and TRBJ2-5; the D is unclear. V shed 3 bases and J shed 3 bases, with 8 bases lying between them. This CDR3 has 13 amino acids. CDR1 and CDR2 (germline): LNHDA, SQIVND (reference sequence). CDR3 sequence reads: CASSIDFEETQYF. CDR3 nucleotide sequence: TGTGCCAGTAGTATCGACTTTGAAGAGACCCAGTACTTC.

The chain combines TRBV5-1 with TRBJ2-7; 11 bases align to TRBD1. V was clipped by 3 bases and J by 3 bases; unmatched bases: 2. CDR1 is SGHRS and CDR2 is YFSETQ in the germline V gene. There are 14 residues in the CDR3. CDR3 protein: CASSSGTGGYEQYF. In DNA form, the CDR3 reads TGCGCCAGCAGCTCCGGGACAGGGGGCTACGAGCAGTACTTC. Full variable domain (outside the CDR3, taken from reference TRBV5-1 and TRBJ2-7): KAGVTQTPRYLIKTRGQQVTLSCSPISGHRSVSWYQQTPGQGLQFLFEYFSETQRNKGNFPGRFSGRQFSNSRSEMNVSTLELGDSALYLCASSSGTGGYEQYFGPGTRLTVT.

The chain couples TRBV21-1 to TRBJ1-5; the D call in the table, TRBD1, was not verified against the DNA. TRBV21-1 represents a pseudogene. The CDR3 consists of 17 residues. The CDR3 DNA reads as TGTGCCAGCAGCAAAGTACTGCAGGGGAATAGCAATCAGCCCCAGCATTTT. It translates to CASSKVLQGNSNQPQHF.

The chain employs TRBV20-1 and TRBJ1-2; 7 positions agree with TRBD1. V trimming: 6 bases; J trimming: 0 bases; junction bases outside the gene matches: 7. CDR1 and CDR2 (germline): DFQATT, SNEGSKA (reference sequence). The CDR3 totals 14 residues. The CDR3 region is CSASQGVANYGYTF. CDR3 bases: TGCAGTGCAAGTCAGGGGGTAGCTAACTATGGCTACACCTTC.

This clone was observed once. V and J are TRBV6-5 and TRBJ1-1, with D perhaps matching TRBD1 (5 bases). Trimming removed 2 bases from V and 3 bases from J, with 13 bases in between. Germline CDR1 and CDR2: MNHEY and SVGAGI. The CDR3 totals 15 residues. The CDR3 region has the DNA TGTGCCAGCAGTTACCTCCGGGACGGGCACACTGAAGCTTTCTTT. This encodes CASSYLRDGHTEAFF.

The rearrangement joins TRBV9 to TRBJ2-7; TRBD2 aligns across 8 bases. Germline V gene lookup returns CDR1 SGDLS and CDR2 YYNGEE. This CDR3 comprises 15 residues. J gave up 2 bases and V 4 bases, and 8 bases lay outside the gene matches. The CDR3 here is CASSPQIAGTYEQYF. The CDR3, as DNA: TGTGCCAGCAGCCCTCAAATAGCGGGGACCTACGAGCAGTACTTC.

This sequence joins TRBV6-5 and TRBJ1-1; the D gene is possibly TRBD1 (5 bases). Germline CDR1 MNHEY, CDR2 SVGAGI. The CDR3 contains 15 residues. Trimming pared 4 bases from V and 2 bases from J, leaving 14 bases between. CDR3 nucleotides: TGTGCCAGCAGTTTGAGCCGGGGGGGTAACACTGAAGCTTTCTTT. It codes for CASSLSRGGNTEAFF.

The genes are TRBV5-4 and TRBJ1-1; D unclear. The CDR3 runs to 12 residues. Looked up from germline, CDR1 is SGHNT and CDR2 is YYREEE (reference sequence). The V end lost 1 base, the J end lost 3 bases, and 4 bases lay between the germline ends. For the CDR3, the DNA is TGTGCCAGCAGCTTGTCCCACACTGAAGCTTTCTTT. This translates into CASSLSHTEAFF.

The rearrangement uses TRBV7-2 and TRBJ2-3, with 11 bases fitting TRBD2. CDR3 size: 17 residues. Germline values: CDR1 SGHTA, CDR2 FQGNSA. V gave up 5 bases and J gave up 0 bases; unmatched junction bases: 7. The CDR3 region is CASSLQGLAASTDTQYF. In nucleotides, the CDR3 is TGTGCCAGCAGCCTCCAGGGACTAGCGGCTAGCACAGATACGCAGTATTTT.

The rearrangement links TRBV6-5 to TRBJ2-3; a possible D gene is TRBD1 (6 bases). CDR1 and CDR2 (germline): MNHEY, SVGAGI. With 4 bases removed from V and 3 bases from J, the gap between germline ends came to 17 bases. The length of the CDR3 is 16 residues. The chain's CDR3 is CASSFTGHLSTDTQYF. The CDR3 DNA follows: TGTGCCAGCAGTTTTACGGGACACCTGAGTACAGATACGCAGTATTTT.

This chain uses TRBV19 with TRBJ1-3; no reliable D call. CDR1 and CDR2 (germline): LNHDA, SQIVND (reference sequence). V lost 7 bases, J lost 1 base, and 8 bases lay in between. The CDR3 runs to 13 residues. In nucleotides, the CDR3 is TGTGCCAGTATACCGAATTCTGGAAACACCATATATTTT. Translated, it gives CASIPNSGNTIYF.

The V call is TRBV29-1, the J call TRBJ2-5, with a weak D call TRBD1 (7 bases). V gave up 3 bases and J gave up 5 bases, with 10 bases separating them. CDR1 and CDR2 (germline): SQVTM, ANQGSEA. This CDR3 has 12 residues. The CDR3 spells CSVDRGVETQYF. In DNA, the CDR3 is TGCAGCGTTGACAGGGGGGTTGAGACCCAGTACTTC.

This chain uses TRBV29-1 with TRBJ1-1; D unclear. Trimming removed 5 bases from V and 0 bases from J, with 13 bases in between. CDR1 SQVTM and CDR2 ANQGSEA come from the germline V gene. The CDR3 extends over 14 amino acids. CDR3: CSVSFRVLNTEAFF. The DNA of the CDR3 is TGCAGCGTTTCCTTTCGGGTTCTGAACACTGAAGCTTTCTTT.

V usage is TRBV7-2 and J usage is TRBJ2-7; perhaps TRBD2 as D (5 bases). The CDR3 is 16 amino acids. Between the trimmed V and J ends, which lost 1 base and 7 bases, there was a span of 20 bases. Germline CDR1 and CDR2: SGHTA and FQGNSA. The CDR3 DNA reads as TGTGCCAGCAGCTTAGGACTGGGCTCGGGATTGGGGGAGCAGTACTTC. Its protein is CASSLGLGSGLGEQYF.

This chain uses TRBV5-8 with TRBJ2-7, with D maybe TRBD1 (5 bases). V lost 2 bases and J 8 bases, leaving 8 bases between the germline ends. The CDR3 contains 11 residues. CDR1 and CDR2 from the germline V gene are SGHTS and YDEGEE. The DNA for the CDR3 is TGTGCCAGCAGCTTCAGGGCTAAGCAGTACTTC. Protein sequence: CASSFRAKQYF.

This clone has more than one count but fewer than ten. This sequence joins TRBV2 and TRBJ1-1; D call uncertain. Germline V CDR1 and CDR2: SNHLY, FYNNEI. The CDR3 contains 13 residues. V was cut by 6 bases and J by 3 bases, with 11 bases left in between. Written as DNA, the CDR3 is TGTGCCAGCAGGGACTGGTGGGACACTGAAGCTTTCTTT. This sequence encodes CASRDWWDTEAFF. Filled out from reference TRBV2 and TRBJ1-1, the complete variable domain reads EPEVTQTPSHQVTQMGQEVILRCVPISNHLYFYWYRQILGQKVEFLVSFYNNEISEKSEIFDDQFSVERPDGSNFTLKIRSTKLEDSAMYFCASRDWWDTEAFFGQGTRLTVV.

The chain carries TRBV5-6 and TRBJ1-2, with 7 bases that match TRBD1. Per germline, CDR1 SGHDT and CDR2 YYEEEE. Trimming took 1 base from V and 5 from J; bases not matched to a gene: 5. The CDR3 runs 14 residues. The CDR3, as DNA: TGTGCCAGCAGCTTGTACGACAGGGTTTATGGCTACACCTTC. Amino acids: CASSLYDRVYGYTF.

The V and J genes are TRBV18 and TRBJ2-7, with TRBD1 identical over 7 bases. Germline V gene data show CDR1 as KGHSH and CDR2 as LQKENI. Germline trimming cut 1 base from V and 3 bases from J; bases unmatched to any gene: 3. CDR3 length equals 14 residues. In nucleotides, the CDR3 is TGTGCCAGCTCACCACGGCAGGGGGTCTACGAGCAGTACTTC. This encodes CASSPRQGVYEQYF.

In this sample, this clone turned up once. V is TRBV30 and J is TRBJ2-1; weak D call: TRBD1 (6 bases). V shed 1 base and J shed 7 bases, with 17 bases lying between them. Germline V gives CDR1 GTSNPN, CDR2 SVGIG (reference sequence). The CDR3 covers 15 residues. DNA of the CDR3: TGTGCCTGGAGTGGGTTGGGGGCCGGGTGGAATGAGCAGTTCTTC. Amino acid sequence: CAWSGLGAGWNEQFF.

The chain carries TRBV6-2 or TRBV6-3 and TRBJ2-5; 9 bases are shared with TRBD2. Unmatched junction bases numbered 13, after V lost 6 bases and J lost 2 bases. CDR3 size: 17 residues. Germline CDR1 is MNHEY and CDR2 is SVGEGT. Here the CDR3 reads CASSPLPGTSRQETQYF. The CDR3 DNA sequence: TGTGCCAGCAGCCCACTCCCCGGGACTAGCAGACAAGAGACCCAGTACTTC.